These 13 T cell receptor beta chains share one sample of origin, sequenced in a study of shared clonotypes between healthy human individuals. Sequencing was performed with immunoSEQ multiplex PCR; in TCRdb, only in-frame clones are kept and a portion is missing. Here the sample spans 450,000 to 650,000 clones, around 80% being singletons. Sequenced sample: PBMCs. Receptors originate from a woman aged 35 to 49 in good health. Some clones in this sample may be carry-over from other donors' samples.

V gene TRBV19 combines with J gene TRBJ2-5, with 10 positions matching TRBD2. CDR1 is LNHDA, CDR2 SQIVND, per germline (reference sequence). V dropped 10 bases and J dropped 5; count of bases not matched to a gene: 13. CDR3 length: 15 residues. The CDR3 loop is CATQPLAGVGETQYF. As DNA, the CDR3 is TGTGCCACCCAGCCTCTAGCGGGAGTCGGTGAGACCCAGTACTTC. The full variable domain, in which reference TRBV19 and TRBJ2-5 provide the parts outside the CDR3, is DGGITQSPKYLFRKEGQNVTLSCEQNLNHDAMYWYRQDPGQGLRLIYYSQIVNDFQKGDIAEGYSVSREKKESFPLTVTSAQKNPTAFYLCATQPLAGVGETQYFGPGTRLLVL.

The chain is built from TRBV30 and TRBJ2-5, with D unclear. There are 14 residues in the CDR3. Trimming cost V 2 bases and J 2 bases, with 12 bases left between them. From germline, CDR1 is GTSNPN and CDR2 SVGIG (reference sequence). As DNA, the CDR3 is TGTGCCTGGAGTCCCCCGGTCCAGCAAGAGACCCAGTACTTC. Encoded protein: CAWSPPVQQETQYF.

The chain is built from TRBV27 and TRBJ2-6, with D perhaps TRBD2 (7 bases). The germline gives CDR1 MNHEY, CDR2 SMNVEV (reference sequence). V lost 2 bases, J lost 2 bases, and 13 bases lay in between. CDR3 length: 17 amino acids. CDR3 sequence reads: CASSLRGGATGANVLTF. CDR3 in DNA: TGTGCCAGCAGTTTACGTGGGGGGGCAACTGGGGCCAACGTCCTGACTTTC.

CDR3 residues: CASSPGLDTQYF. CDR3 nucleotides: TGTGCCAGCAGTCCAGGACTAGATACGCAGTATTTT. The chain joins TRBV2 to TRBJ2-3, with D perhaps matching TRBD2 (5 bases). The germline V gene has CDR1 SNHLY and CDR2 FYNNEI. The CDR3 sequence is 12 residues long. The V end lost 5 bases, the J end lost 5 bases, and 8 bases lay between the germline ends. The variable domain in full, completed from reference TRBV2 and TRBJ2-3, reads EPEVTQTPSHQVTQMGQEVILRCVPISNHLYFYWYRQILGQKVEFLVSFYNNEISEKSEIFDDQFSVERPDGSNFTLKIRSTKLEDSAMYFCASSPGLDTQYFGPGTRLTVL.

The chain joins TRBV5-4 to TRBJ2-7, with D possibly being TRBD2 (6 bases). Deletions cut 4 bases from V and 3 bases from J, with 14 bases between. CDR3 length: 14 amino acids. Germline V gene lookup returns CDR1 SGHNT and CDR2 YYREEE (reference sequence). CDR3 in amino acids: CASSGGLANYEQYF. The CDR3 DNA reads TGTGCCAGCAGCGGGGGACTGGCTAACTACGAGCAGTACTTC.

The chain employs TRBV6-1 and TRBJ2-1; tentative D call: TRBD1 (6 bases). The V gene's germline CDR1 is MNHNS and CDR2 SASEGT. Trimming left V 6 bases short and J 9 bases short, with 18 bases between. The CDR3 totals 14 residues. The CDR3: CASRTTGPNGEQFF. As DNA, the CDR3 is TGTGCCAGCAGAACGACAGGACCTAATGGTGAGCAGTTCTTC.

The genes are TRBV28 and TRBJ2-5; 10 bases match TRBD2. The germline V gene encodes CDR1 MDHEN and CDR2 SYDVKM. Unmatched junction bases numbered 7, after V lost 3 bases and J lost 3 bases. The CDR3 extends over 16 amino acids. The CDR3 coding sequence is TGTGCCAGCAGTTTCCCTTTAGCGGGAGGCAAAGAGACCCAGTACTTC. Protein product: CASSFPLAGGKETQYF. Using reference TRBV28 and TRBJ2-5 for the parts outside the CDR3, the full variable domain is DVKVTQSSRYLVKRTGEKVFLECVQDMDHENMFWYRQDPGLGLRLIYFSYDVKMKEKGDIPEGYSVSREKKERFSLILESASTNQTSMYLCASSFPLAGGKETQYFGPGTRLLVL.

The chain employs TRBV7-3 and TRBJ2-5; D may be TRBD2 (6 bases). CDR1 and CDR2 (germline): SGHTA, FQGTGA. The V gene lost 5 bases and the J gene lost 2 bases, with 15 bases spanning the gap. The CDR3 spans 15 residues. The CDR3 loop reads CASSPSLGRQETQYF. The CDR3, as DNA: TGTGCCAGCAGCCCATCTTTAGGGAGGCAAGAGACCCAGTACTTC.

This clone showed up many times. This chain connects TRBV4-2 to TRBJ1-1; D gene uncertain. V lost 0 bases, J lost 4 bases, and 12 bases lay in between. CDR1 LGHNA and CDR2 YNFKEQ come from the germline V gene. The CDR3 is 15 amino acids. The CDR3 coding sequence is TGTGCCAGCAGCCAAGATCTACGGCCCGGCACTGAAGCTTTCTTT. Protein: CASSQDLRPGTEAFF.

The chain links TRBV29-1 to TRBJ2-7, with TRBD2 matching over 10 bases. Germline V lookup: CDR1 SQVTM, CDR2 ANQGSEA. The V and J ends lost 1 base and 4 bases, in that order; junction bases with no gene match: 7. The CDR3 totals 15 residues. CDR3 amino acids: CSVEGLAGDEYEQYF. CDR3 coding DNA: TGCAGCGTTGAAGGTCTAGCGGGAGACGAATACGAGCAGTACTTC.

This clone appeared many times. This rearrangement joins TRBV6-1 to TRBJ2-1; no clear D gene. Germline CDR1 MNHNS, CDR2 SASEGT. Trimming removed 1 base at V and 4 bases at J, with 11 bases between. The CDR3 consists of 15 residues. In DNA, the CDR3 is TGTGCCAGCAGTGAAGGGCAGAGCGATTACAATGAGCAGTTCTTC. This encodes CASSEGQSDYNEQFF.

The CDR3 nucleotides are TGTGCCAGCAGCCTATGGGGCTACGAGCAGTACTTC. Its protein product is CASSLWGYEQYF. The V and J genes are TRBV6-5 and TRBJ2-7; D gene uncertain. The CDR3 is made up of 12 amino acids. Trimming removed 6 bases at V and 3 bases at J, with 9 bases between. The germline V gene has CDR1 MNHEY and CDR2 SVGAGI.

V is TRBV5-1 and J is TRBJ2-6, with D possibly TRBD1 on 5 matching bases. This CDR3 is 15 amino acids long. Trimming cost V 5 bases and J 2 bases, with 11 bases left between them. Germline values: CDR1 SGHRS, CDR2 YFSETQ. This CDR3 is CASRGLMAGANVLTF. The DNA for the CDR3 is TGCGCCAGCAGGGGGCTTATGGCTGGGGCCAACGTCCTGACTTTC.